The sequence of this T cell receptor (beta chain) was determined in a study of blood T cell repertoires in COVID-19. For the study at large: COVID-19 samples collected from the United States, Italy and Spain covered acute and convalescent phases. From T cells, B-cell-depleted T cells, or PBMCs came the material, which was cDNA or gDNA.

CDR3 length: 13 residues. Germline V gene data show CDR1 as WNHNN and CDR2 as SYGVQD (reference sequence). V lost 3 bases and J 4 bases, leaving 7 bases between the germline ends. Per the original data handling: Amplification from reference gene primers served as the basis for estimated nucleated cell counts. Here immunoSEQ multiplex PCR was the method, and the copy in TCRdb shows in-frame clones only, minus some. That table supplies the V and J calls and clone size; D and trimming were determined from the DNA. The repertoire includes some 75,000 clones, roughly 90% of them detected once, and around 0.58% sits in the top ten.

The sequence derives from a man between 60 and 70 years old with acute or convalescent COVID-19. Sequenced: peripheral blood. V and J are TRBV10-1 and TRBJ2-1; D is ambiguous. The CDR3, as DNA: TGCGCCAGCAGTGAACAATTGTACAATGAGCAGTTCTTC. Translating it yields CASSEQLYNEQFF.